The present TCR beta chain was sequenced within a study of T cell changes during pregnancy in multiple sclerosis. Assay used: immunoSEQ multiplex PCR; TCRdb lists only in-frame clones, some missing. Among about 40,000 clones, 88% were seen once, and the ten largest hold over 5%. V was clipped by 5 bases and J by 2 bases; unmatched bases: 3. Germline CDR1 and CDR2: LNHDA and SQIVND (reference sequence). This CDR3 contains 15 residues. This sequence joins TRBV19 and TRBJ1-3; 10 bases fit TRBD1. The source is a female donor in good health, enrolled as a control in a pregnancy study. Sample: peripheral blood, taken in the first trimester of pregnancy. This chain's CDR3 is CASSPGQGTGNTIYF. The CDR3 coding sequence is TGTGCCAGTAGTCCGGGACAGGGGACTGGAAACACCATATATTTT.